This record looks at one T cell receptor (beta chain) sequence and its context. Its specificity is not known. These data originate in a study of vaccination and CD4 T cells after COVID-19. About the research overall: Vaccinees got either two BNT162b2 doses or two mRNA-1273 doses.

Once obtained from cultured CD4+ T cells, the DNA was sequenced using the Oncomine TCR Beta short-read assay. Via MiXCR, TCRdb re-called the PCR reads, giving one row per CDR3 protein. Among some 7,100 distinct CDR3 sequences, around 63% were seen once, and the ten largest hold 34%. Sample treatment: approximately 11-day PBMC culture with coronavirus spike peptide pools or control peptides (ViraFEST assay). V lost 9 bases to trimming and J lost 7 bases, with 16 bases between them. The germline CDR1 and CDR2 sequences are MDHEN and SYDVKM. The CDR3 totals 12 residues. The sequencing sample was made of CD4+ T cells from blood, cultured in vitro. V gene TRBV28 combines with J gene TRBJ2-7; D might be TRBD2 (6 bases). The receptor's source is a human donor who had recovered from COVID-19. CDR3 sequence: CASQTSLGEQYF. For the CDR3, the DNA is TGTGCCAGTCAGACTAGTTTGGGGGAGCAGTACTTC.